Presented here are 8 T cell receptor beta chains from one specimen sequenced in a study of blood T cells in healthy people across ages. Next came a second PCR, run for about 7 to 12 cycles, which used a sample-barcoded 5' primer along with a J-beta primer mix. One entry per CDR3 protein, called by TCRdb with MiXCR from the 5' RACE reads. This table holds roughly 550,000 distinct CDR3 sequences, about 24% found once. This sample also appeared in a second study, on T cells of mothers and their children.

The sample consisted of blood. These receptors originate from a boy younger than 18 in good health.

This clonotype was counted once. The chain recombines TRBV11-2 with TRBJ2-5, with 7 bases fitting TRBD2. The J call is in doubt because the DNA end fits TRBJ2-1 better. Per germline, CDR1 SGHAT and CDR2 FQNNGV. The CDR3 spans 14 residues. CDR3 amino acids: CASSLDGAGVGQFF. The CDR3 DNA sequence: TGTGCCAGCAGCTTAGATGGGGCGGGAGTCGGGCAGTTCTTC.

The rearrangement uses TRBV2 and TRBJ1-2; possible D gene TRBD1, 5 bases. With 6 bases removed from V and 4 bases from J, the gap between germline ends came to 18 bases. The CDR3 extends over 15 amino acids. CDR1 and CDR2 from the germline V gene are SNHLY and FYNNEI. The CDR3 is CASRAGHRDGYGYTF. The CDR3 nucleotides read TGTGCCAGCAGGGCCGGACATAGGGACGGCTATGGCTACACCTTC.

The chain carries TRBV20-1 and TRBJ2-3; 8 bases fit TRBD2. With 6 bases clipped from V and 0 bases from J, the junction kept 14 bases outside the gene matches. Germline values: CDR1 DFQATT, CDR2 SNEGSKA (reference sequence). The CDR3 runs 17 residues. CDR3 bases: TGCAGTGCCCGGCCAATAGCGGGGTCCCCTAGCACAGATACGCAGTATTTT. This sequence encodes CSARPIAGSPSTDTQYF.

This clonotype was detected only a few times. The chain links TRBV2 to TRBJ2-2, with 8 positions matching TRBD1. Trimming cost V 6 bases and J 7 bases; bases outside gene matches: 19. Germline loops: CDR1 SNHLY, CDR2 FYNNEI. The CDR3 is made up of 18 amino acids. The CDR3 sequence: CASRPQMAWTGKIGELFF. CDR3 in DNA: TGTGCCAGCAGGCCCCAAATGGCTTGGACAGGGAAAATCGGGGAGCTGTTTTTT.

The table lists this clonotype with a few counts. The V call is TRBV7-9, the J call TRBJ2-7; D not resolved. The J call may be mistaken, given a closer DNA end match to TRBJ2-5. The length of the CDR3 is 14 residues. From germline, CDR1 is SEHNR and CDR2 FQNEAQ (reference sequence). Here the CDR3 reads CASSPTQEQETQYF. In DNA form, the CDR3 reads TGTGCCAGCAGCCCTACTCAGGAGCAAGAGACCCAGTACTTC.

The chain combines TRBV29-1 with TRBJ2-3; a possible D gene is TRBD2 (7 bases). V was clipped by 0 bases and J by 6 bases, with 13 bases between them. The CDR3 totals 14 residues. The germline CDR1 and CDR2 sequences are SQVTM and ANQGSEA. DNA for the CDR3: TGCAGCGTTGAAGAGAGGGGGGGCGGGGATACGCAGTATTTT. Encoded protein: CSVEERGGGDTQYF.

V gene TRBV20-1 combines with J gene TRBJ2-7; weak D call: TRBD1 (5 bases). The V gene's germline CDR1 is DFQATT and CDR2 SNEGSKA (reference sequence). The V end was cut by 3 bases, the J end by 6 bases, with 15 bases between. The CDR3 is made up of 13 amino acids. Here the CDR3 DNA reads TGCAGTGCTAGTGGGGTTAGGGGTCCCGAGCAGTACTTC. Protein: CSASGVRGPEQYF.

In this sample, this clonotype turned up a few times. This chain links TRBV7-2 with TRBJ1-2; D uncertain. The V gene lost 2 bases and the J gene lost 8 bases, with 18 bases spanning the gap. CDR1 and CDR2 (germline): SGHTA, FQGNSA. CDR3 length equals 15 residues. In DNA, the CDR3 is TGTGCCAGCAGCTTAAGGATGGCAAGGATTGGGGGCTACACCTTC. Translating it yields CASSLRMARIGGYTF.